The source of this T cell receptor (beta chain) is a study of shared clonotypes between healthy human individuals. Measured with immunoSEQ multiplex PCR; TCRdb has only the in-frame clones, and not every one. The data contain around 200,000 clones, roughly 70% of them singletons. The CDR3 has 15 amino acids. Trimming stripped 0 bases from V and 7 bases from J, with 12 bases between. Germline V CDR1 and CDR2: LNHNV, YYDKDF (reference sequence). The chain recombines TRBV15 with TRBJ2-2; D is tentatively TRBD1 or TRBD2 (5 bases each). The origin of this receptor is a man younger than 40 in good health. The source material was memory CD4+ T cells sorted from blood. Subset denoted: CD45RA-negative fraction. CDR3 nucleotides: TGTGCCACCAGCAGAGATCTCCAGGGACGCGGGGAGCTGTTTTTT. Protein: CATSRDLQGRGELFF.